The next 20 T cell receptor beta chains were all read from a single sample in a study of T cell responses to AZD1222 COVID-19 vaccine. Assay used: immunoSEQ multiplex PCR; TCRdb lists only in-frame clones, some missing. The profile covers roughly 130,000 clones, with around 83% appearing a single time and 12% taken by the ten largest. This specimen consisted of peripheral blood, obtained on day 0 of AZD1222 vaccination. Receptors originate from an adult in good health.

The genes are TRBV5-4 and TRBJ2-4, with D unclear. The CDR3 is 13 residues long. CDR1 is SGHNT and CDR2 is YYREEE in the germline V gene (reference sequence). V shed 2 bases and J shed 6 bases, with 9 bases lying between them. The CDR3, as DNA: TGTGCCAGCAGCTTAATAGGGATAAACATTCAGTACTTC. Translation gives CASSLIGINIQYF.

This chain links TRBV27 with TRBJ1-3, with D perhaps matching TRBD1 (5 bases). This CDR3 has 16 amino acids. V shed 5 bases and J shed 2 bases, with 16 bases lying between them. CDR1 is MNHEY and CDR2 is SMNVEV in the germline V gene (reference sequence). CDR3: CASSPIRGTTGNTIYF. The CDR3 DNA follows: TGTGCCAGCAGTCCTATCCGGGGGACGACTGGAAACACCATATATTTT.

The rearrangement joins TRBV15 to TRBJ1-5; D gene ambiguous. V was trimmed by 5 bases and J by 1 base, leaving 3 bases between them. The length of the CDR3 is 12 residues. CDR1 and CDR2 from the germline V gene are LNHNV and YYDKDF (reference sequence). The CDR3 nucleotides read TGTGCCACCAGCCGGAGCAATCAGCCCCAGCATTTT. This translates into CATSRSNQPQHF.

This clone was picked up one time. The genes are TRBV3-1 (or the pseudogene TRBV3-2) and TRBJ1-5, with D unclear. With 1 base removed from V and 6 bases from J, the gap between germline ends came to 13 bases. The CDR3 is 15 residues long. Germline assignment: CDR1 LGHDT and CDR2 YNNKEL (reference sequence). The CDR3 reads CASSQGLGQTQPQHF. In DNA, the CDR3 is TGTGCCAGCAGCCAAGGATTGGGCCAGACTCAGCCCCAGCATTTT.

J is TRBJ1-4 and V is TRBV25-1, with a weak D call TRBD1 (5 bases). This CDR3 contains 14 residues. Germline assignment: CDR1 MGHDK and CDR2 SYGVNS. Trimming shortened V by 3 bases and J by 4 bases, and 9 bases separated the two germline ends. The CDR3, as DNA: TGTGCCAGCAGTGACCCGACAGTTAATGAAAAACTGTTTTTT. Its protein is CASSDPTVNEKLFF.

J is TRBJ1-2 and V is TRBV4-1; 10 positions agree with TRBD1. Trimming removed 3 bases from V and 0 bases from J; junction bases left unmatched: 1. The CDR3 is made up of 15 amino acids. Germline CDR1 MGHRA, CDR2 YSYEKL. CDR3 amino acids: CASSQGQGTNYGYTF. The CDR3, as DNA: TGCGCCAGCAGCCAGGGACAGGGGACTAACTATGGCTACACCTTC.

The chain carries TRBV30 and TRBJ1-2; D is possibly TRBD1 (6 bases). Trimming shortened V by 0 bases and J by 4 bases, and 9 bases separated the two germline ends. This CDR3 comprises 13 residues. CDR1 is GTSNPN, CDR2 SVGIG, per germline (reference sequence). In nucleotides, the CDR3 is TGTGCCTGGAGTGTACTGACAGGCTATGGCTACACCTTC. It yields the protein CAWSVLTGYGYTF.

CDR3 amino acids: CASSSSGIWYGYTF. CDR3 DNA sequence: TGTGCCAGCAGTAGCTCCGGGATATGGTATGGCTACACCTTC. The V gene is TRBV28, the J gene TRBJ1-2, with D unresolved. The V end was cut by 5 bases, the J end by 5 bases, with 15 bases between. CDR1 and CDR2 from the germline V gene are MDHEN and SYDVKM. The CDR3 extends over 14 amino acids.

The rearrangement links TRBV5-1 to TRBJ2-2, with D possibly TRBD2 on 5 matching bases. The CDR3 is 16 amino acids. Germline V gives CDR1 SGHRS, CDR2 YFSETQ. The V gene lost 4 bases and the J gene lost 9 bases, with 22 bases spanning the gap. Here the CDR3 reads CASSNARVERIRELFF. CDR3 coding DNA: TGCGCCAGCAGCAACGCGAGGGTAGAAAGAATTAGGGAGCTGTTTTTT.

CDR3 amino acids: CASSYRTSGSYEQYF. DNA of the CDR3: TGTGCCAGCAGTTACCGGACGTCAGGGTCCTACGAGCAGTACTTC. The J gene is TRBJ2-7, the V gene TRBV6-5; D possibly corresponds to TRBD1 (5 bases). The ends were cut back, 2 bases at V and 1 base at J, with 12 bases in the middle. The CDR3 is 15 amino acids. The germline V gene encodes CDR1 MNHEY and CDR2 SVGAGI.

V usage is TRBV29-1 and J usage is TRBJ2-1, with no clear D. V was trimmed by 7 bases and J by 8 bases, leaving 12 bases between them. CDR3 length: 11 residues. Germline values: CDR1 SQVTM, CDR2 ANQGSEA. CDR3 coding DNA: TGCAGCGCACCCGGTGGGCATGAGCAGTTCTTC. Translated: CSAPGGHEQFF.

The chain has TRBV3-1 (or the pseudogene TRBV3-2) and TRBJ2-5; 9 positions agree with TRBD2. The V and J ends lost 0 bases and 4 bases, in that order; junction bases with no gene match: 9. CDR1 and CDR2 from the germline V gene are LGHDT and YNNKEL (reference sequence). This CDR3 comprises 17 residues. CDR3 sequence: CASSQDSEREDRETQYF. The CDR3 bases are TGTGCCAGCAGCCAAGACTCTGAGCGGGAGGATCGAGAGACCCAGTACTTC.

This chain connects TRBV19 to TRBJ2-3, with 8 bases matching TRBD1. Germline-derived CDR1 and CDR2 are LNHDA and SQIVND (reference sequence). V shed 7 bases and J 3 bases; nucleotides not matched to a gene: 12. There are 16 residues in the CDR3. DNA of the CDR3: TGTGCCAGTAATGTCCGAGGGGACAGGCCAACAGATACGCAGTATTTT. This translates into CASNVRGDRPTDTQYF. The whole variable domain, remainder taken from reference TRBV19 and TRBJ2-3, is DGGITQSPKYLFRKEGQNVTLSCEQNLNHDAMYWYRQDPGQGLRLIYYSQIVNDFQKGDIAEGYSVSREKKESFPLTVTSAQKNPTAFYLCASNVRGDRPTDTQYFGPGTRLTVL.

This clone was seen just once. The gene calls are TRBV18 and TRBJ1-1; D remains unclear. CDR1 is KGHSH, CDR2 LQKENI, per germline. The ends were cut back, 6 bases at V and 2 bases at J, with 13 bases in the middle. The CDR3 runs 14 residues. CDR3 bases: TGTGCCAGCTCCCTACGCAGAGGCAACACTGAAGCTTTCTTT. Translation: CASSLRRGNTEAFF.

The chain combines TRBV7-6 with TRBJ2-7, with 9 nucleotides matching TRBD1. With 3 bases clipped from V and 4 bases from J, the junction kept 7 bases outside the gene matches. CDR1 and CDR2 (germline): SGHVS, FNYEAQ. This CDR3 has 15 residues. The CDR3 loop is CASSFGTGSRYEQYF. For the CDR3, the DNA is TGTGCCAGCAGCTTCGGGACAGGGAGTAGGTACGAGCAGTACTTC.

The V call is TRBV5-1, the J call TRBJ1-1; D remains ambiguous. Trimming stripped 1 base from V and 1 base from J, with 11 bases between. The CDR3 spans 15 residues. Per germline, CDR1 SGHRS and CDR2 YFSETQ. The CDR3 DNA follows: TGCGCCAGCAGCTTGATGGCCGGAGCGAACACTGAAGCTTTCTTT. Translating it yields CASSLMAGANTEAFF. The full variable domain, its missing parts supplied by reference TRBV5-1 and TRBJ1-1, is KAGVTQTPRYLIKTRGQQVTLSCSPISGHRSVSWYQQTPGQGLQFLFEYFSETQRNKGNFPGRFSGRQFSNSRSEMNVSTLELGDSALYLCASSLMAGANTEAFFGQGTRLTVV.

The CDR3 nucleotides are TGTGCCAGCGGCACTCAGGGGAAATATAATTCACCCCTCCACTTT. It codes for CASGTQGKYNSPLHF. The chain is built from TRBV28 and TRBJ1-6, with a weak D call TRBD1 (6 bases). This CDR3 is 15 amino acids long. CDR1 is MDHEN and CDR2 is SYDVKM in the germline V gene. Trimming removed 8 bases from V and 4 bases from J, with 15 bases in between. Full variable domain (rest looked up from reference TRBV28 and TRBJ1-6): DVKVTQSSRYLVKRTGEKVFLECVQDMDHENMFWYRQDPGLGLRLIYFSYDVKMKEKGDIPEGYSVSREKKERFSLILESASTNQTSMYLCASGTQGKYNSPLHFGNGTRLTVT.

The chain uses TRBV7-9 and TRBJ2-7, with D possibly matching TRBD1 (6 bases). V lost 5 bases, J lost 6 bases, and 17 bases lay in between. CDR3 length: 14 amino acids. Germline CDR1 is SEHNR and CDR2 is FQNEAQ (reference sequence). The CDR3 DNA follows: TGTGCCAGCAGCCCTCGCCGACAGGCTGGCGAGCAGTACTTC. Its translation is CASSPRRQAGEQYF.

The chain recombines TRBV16 with TRBJ2-2; D gene ambiguous. Germline V gene sequence: CDR1 KGHSY, CDR2 FQNENV. This CDR3 contains 16 residues. V shed 7 bases and J shed 5 bases, with 20 bases lying between them. The CDR3, as DNA: TGTGCCAGCACCTCCCCGCGAGGAATGTGGACCGGGGAGCTGTTTTTT. This encodes CASTSPRGMWTGELFF.

V gene TRBV18 combines with J gene TRBJ1-5; D unclear. V was shortened by 6 bases and J by 5 bases, with 11 bases between the two germline ends. The germline gives CDR1 KGHSH, CDR2 LQKENI. The CDR3 extends over 13 amino acids. DNA of the CDR3: TGTGCCAGCTCGCCCCGGCGGGATCAGCCCCAGCATTTT. Its protein is CASSPRRDQPQHF.